These 23 T cell receptor beta chains originate from one sample sequenced in a study of T cell responses to AZD1222 COVID-19 vaccine. Using immunoSEQ multiplex PCR, the repertoire was profiled, and TCRdb retains in-frame clones only, with some absent. The table includes some 130,000 clones, roughly 90% detected once. Sequencing used peripheral blood, obtained 28 days after the second AZD1222 dose. Receptors were obtained from an adult who received the AZD1222 COVID-19 vaccine.

The chain recombines TRBV6-5 with TRBJ1-6, with D possibly matching TRBD1 (5 bases). Germline values: CDR1 MNHEY, CDR2 SVGAGI. V was shortened by 0 bases and J by 7 bases, with 13 bases between the two germline ends. This CDR3 region has 16 residues. CDR3 DNA: TGTGCCAGCAGTTACTCATGGGGCGCGCGAAATTCACCCCTCCACTTT. Translated, it gives CASSYSWGARNSPLHF.

The chain joins TRBV28 to TRBJ2-5; weak D call: TRBD2 (6 bases). The V gene's germline CDR1 is MDHEN and CDR2 SYDVKM. Trimming shortened V by 5 bases and J by 2 bases, and 21 bases separated the two germline ends. The CDR3 is 17 residues long. CDR3: CASSPPFSAGKQETQYF. The DNA of the CDR3 is TGTGCCAGCAGTCCCCCCTTTTCCGCGGGAAAGCAAGAGACCCAGTACTTC.

The chain is built from TRBV18 and TRBJ1-6, with 7 positions matching TRBD1. The V gene end was trimmed by 1 base and the J gene end by 9 bases; junction bases not matched to a gene: 6. The germline V gene encodes CDR1 KGHSH and CDR2 LQKENI. The CDR3 is made up of 15 amino acids. The CDR3 sequence is CASSPLTGDTSPLHF. CDR3 in DNA: TGTGCCAGCTCACCACTTACAGGGGATACTTCACCCCTCCACTTT.

The chain has TRBV6-5 and TRBJ1-2; TRBD1 matches at 8 bases. J was trimmed by 8 bases and V by 4 bases; bases with no gene match: 9. CDR1 is MNHEY, CDR2 SVGAGI, per germline. CDR3 length: 14 amino acids. CDR3 residues: CASSFFRTGKGYTF. The CDR3 bases are TGTGCCAGCAGTTTTTTTCGGACAGGGAAAGGCTACACCTTC.

V usage is TRBV5-1 and J usage is TRBJ2-7, with 7 bases matching TRBD2. Germline-derived CDR1 and CDR2 are SGHRS and YFSETQ. The V segment lost 3 bases and the J segment 4 bases; nucleotides outside the gene matches: 13. This CDR3 is built from 16 residues. CDR3 bases: TGCGCCAGCAGCTCTCGTCAGGGCGGGAGTTCTTACGAGCAGTACTTC. Amino acid sequence: CASSSRQGGSSYEQYF. The variable domain in full, with the rest retrieved from reference TRBV5-1 and TRBJ2-7, is KAGVTQTPRYLIKTRGQQVTLSCSPISGHRSVSWYQQTPGQGLQFLFEYFSETQRNKGNFPGRFSGRQFSNSRSEMNVSTLELGDSALYLCASSSRQGGSSYEQYFGPGTRLTVT.

The chain couples TRBV9 to TRBJ2-2; TRBD2 might be the D (5 bases). V lost 5 bases to trimming and J lost 1 base, with 9 bases between them. From germline, CDR1 is SGDLS and CDR2 YYNGEE. This CDR3 spans 14 amino acids. The CDR3 reads CASREVGNTGELFF. CDR3 nucleotides: TGTGCCAGCAGGGAGGTCGGGAACACCGGGGAGCTGTTTTTT.

A single count supports this clone. The genes are TRBV3-1 (or the pseudogene TRBV3-2) and TRBJ2-3; possible D gene TRBD2, 6 bases. This CDR3 has 13 residues. Germline CDR1 is LGHDT and CDR2 is YNNKEL (reference sequence). Between the trimmed V and J ends, which lost 4 bases and 7 bases, there was a span of 12 bases. CDR3 nucleotide sequence: TGTGCCAGCAGCCTCGGGACTTCCAATACGCAGTATTTT. Translating it yields CASSLGTSNTQYF.

This chain connects TRBV19 to TRBJ2-1, with 10 nucleotides matching TRBD1. Germline CDR1 and CDR2: LNHDA and SQIVND (reference sequence). Trimming took 4 bases from V and 1 from J; bases not matched to a gene: 10. The CDR3 runs to 18 residues. CDR3 coding DNA: TGTGCCAGTAGTAGACAGGGGGCGGGGGGCCCTTCCTACAATGAGCAGTTCTTC. Translating gives CASSRQGAGGPSYNEQFF. The variable domain in full, with the rest retrieved from reference TRBV19 and TRBJ2-1, is DGGITQSPKYLFRKEGQNVTLSCEQNLNHDAMYWYRQDPGQGLRLIYYSQIVNDFQKGDIAEGYSVSREKKESFPLTVTSAQKNPTAFYLCASSRQGAGGPSYNEQFFGPGTRLTVL.

The V call is TRBV5-1, the J call TRBJ1-3; 7 nucleotides align to TRBD1. CDR3 size: 14 residues. J was trimmed by 2 bases and V by 4 bases; bases with no gene match: 3. Germline CDR1 is SGHRS and CDR2 is YFSETQ. CDR3 in amino acids: CASSQGGPGNTIYF. In DNA, the CDR3 is TGCGCCAGCAGCCAGGGGGGGCCTGGAAACACCATATATTTT.

This clone has only one observation. The chain links TRBV3-1 (or the pseudogene TRBV3-2) to TRBJ1-2; 8 bases fit TRBD1. CDR3 length: 16 residues. J gave up 4 bases and V 0 bases, and 7 bases lay outside the gene matches. Germline loops: CDR1 LGHDT, CDR2 YNNKEL (reference sequence). DNA for the CDR3: TGTGCCAGCAGCCAAGATTACCACAGGGGGTCCTATGGCTACACCTTC. Translated: CASSQDYHRGSYGYTF.

The chain joins TRBV5-4 to TRBJ2-1; 8 bases match TRBD1. The CDR3 length is 13 residues. Germline-derived CDR1 and CDR2 are SGHNT and YYREEE (reference sequence). J lost 6 bases, V lost 1 base, and 0 bases had no gene match. The CDR3 region is CASSLTGGNEQFF. CDR3 nucleotide sequence: TGTGCCAGCAGCTTGACAGGGGGCAATGAGCAGTTCTTC.

This chain uses TRBV15 with TRBJ2-7; D unresolved. CDR3 length: 14 amino acids. Trimming shortened V by 0 bases and J by 5 bases, and 11 bases separated the two germline ends. Germline CDR1 LNHNV, CDR2 YYDKDF (reference sequence). CDR3 protein: CATSRDPGSHEQYF. DNA for the CDR3: TGTGCCACCAGCAGAGATCCGGGTTCCCACGAGCAGTACTTC.

J is TRBJ2-7 and V is TRBV28, with TRBD2 as a possible D gene (7 bases). V lost 6 bases and J lost 4, with 19 bases in between. This CDR3 is 15 amino acids long. In germline, CDR1 is MDHEN, CDR2 SYDVKM. Here the CDR3 DNA reads TGTGCCAGCAGCCGGCCGGGGGCGGGAGCATACGAGCAGTACTTC. Translated: CASSRPGAGAYEQYF.

V is TRBV19 and J is TRBJ1-2, with D unclear. Trimming stripped 1 base from V and 2 bases from J, with 8 bases between. The CDR3 covers 14 residues. Germline CDR1 LNHDA, CDR2 SQIVND (reference sequence). CDR3 nucleotides: TGTGCCAGTAGTATAGGGCCGGAAAACTATGGCTACACCTTC. This translates into CASSIGPENYGYTF.

This clone was recorded a few times. The chain uses TRBV18 and TRBJ2-7, with 9 bases lining up with TRBD1. Per the germline V gene, CDR1 is KGHSH and CDR2 is LQKENI. J was trimmed by 2 bases and V by 3 bases; bases with no gene match: 2. The CDR3 consists of 14 residues. The CDR3, as DNA: TGTGCCAGCTCACCGGGACAGGGAACCTACGAGCAGTACTTC. Protein: CASSPGQGTYEQYF.

The rearrangement links TRBV5-1 to TRBJ2-1; D uncertain. The CDR3 length is 13 residues. CDR1 and CDR2 (germline): SGHRS, YFSETQ. Trimming removed 0 bases from V and 10 bases from J, with 11 bases in between. The CDR3 spells CASSLAVLGEQFF. The DNA of the CDR3 is TGCGCCAGCAGCTTGGCCGTACTCGGGGAGCAGTTCTTC.

The chain couples TRBV19 to TRBJ2-4; 8 positions agree with TRBD1. The CDR3 consists of 16 residues. Germline V gene lookup returns CDR1 LNHDA and CDR2 SQIVND (reference sequence). J was trimmed by 8 bases and V by 3 bases; bases with no gene match: 12. The CDR3, as DNA: TGTGCCAGTAGTATCTCTTCCAGGGGGCGGGAAGACATTCAGTACTTC. Translated, it gives CASSISSRGREDIQYF.

The chain carries TRBV11-2 and TRBJ1-6; D ambiguous. The V and J ends lost 0 bases and 10 bases respectively, with 7 bases between them. Germline V lookup: CDR1 SGHAT, CDR2 FQNNGV. CDR3 length: 13 amino acids. The CDR3, as DNA: TGTGCCAGCAGCTTAGACAGCGGGTCACCCCTCCACTTT. As protein: CASSLDSGSPLHF.

The chain uses TRBV3-1 (or the pseudogene TRBV3-2) and TRBJ1-1; weak D call: TRBD1 (6 bases). The V and J ends lost 1 base and 7 bases respectively, with 16 bases between them. Germline V gene lookup returns CDR1 LGHDT and CDR2 YNNKEL (reference sequence). The CDR3 is 15 amino acids. This CDR3 is CASSQVIGGRGEAFF. The CDR3 coding sequence is TGTGCCAGCAGCCAAGTCATAGGGGGACGGGGTGAAGCTTTCTTT.

V is TRBV6-5 and J is TRBJ1-1; tentatively, D is TRBD1 (6 bases). Germline V gene sequence: CDR1 MNHEY, CDR2 SVGAGI. The CDR3 extends over 14 amino acids. The V gene lost 0 bases and the J gene lost 4 bases, with 9 bases spanning the gap. CDR3 in DNA: TGTGCCAGCAGTTACTCGGGGGGCTTCACTGAAGCTTTCTTT. Translation gives CASSYSGGFTEAFF.

This chain's CDR3 is CASSLSGLFNQPQHF. In DNA form, the CDR3 reads TGTGCCAGCAGCTTGTCGGGACTGTTTAATCAGCCCCAGCATTTT. The chain carries TRBV5-8 and TRBJ1-5; tentatively, D is TRBD1 (5 bases). Trimming cost V 1 base and J 4 bases, with 12 bases left between them. The CDR3 has 15 residues. The germline gives CDR1 SGHTS, CDR2 YDEGEE. The full variable domain, completed using reference TRBV5-8 and TRBJ1-5, is EAGVTQSPTHLIKTRGQQATLRCSPISGHTSVYWYQQALGLGLQFLLWYDEGEERNRGNFPPRFSGRQFPNYSSELNVNALELEDSALYLCASSLSGLFNQPQHFGDGTRLSIL.

The V gene is TRBV7-9, the J gene TRBJ1-2; tentative D call: TRBD1 (6 bases). The CDR3 is 15 residues long. From germline, CDR1 is SEHNR and CDR2 FQNEAQ (reference sequence). V was pared by 3 bases and J by 0 bases, with 11 bases between. In DNA form, the CDR3 reads TGTGCCAGCAGCTTTCGACAGGCTCCTAACTATGGCTACACCTTC. Protein product: CASSFRQAPNYGYTF. The entire variable domain, with the rest obtained from reference TRBV7-9 and TRBJ1-2, is as follows: DTGVSQNPRHKITKRGQNVTFRCDPISEHNRLYWYRQTLGQGPEFLTYFQNEAQLEKSRLLSDRFSAERPKGSFSTLEIQRTEQGDSAMYLCASSFRQAPNYGYTFGSGTRLTVV.

This clone appeared once. This chain joins TRBV28 and TRBJ2-3, with D uncertain. The CDR3 covers 11 residues. Trimming took 5 bases from V and 6 from J, leaving 6 bases between them. Germline CDR1 is MDHEN and CDR2 is SYDVKM. CDR3: CASSTEDTQYF. The CDR3 bases are TGTGCCAGCAGTACGGAGGATACGCAGTATTTT.